These T cell receptor beta chains were read from a single sample in a study of control samples from healthy donors and cancer patients. Repertoires were generated with immunoSEQ multiplex PCR, while TCRdb's copy carries only in-frame clones and drops some. Found here are roughly 370,000 clones, more than 80% of them singletons; the top ten hold 6% to 7%. Sequencing was performed on PBMCs. The origin of the receptors is a man in his forties with head and neck cancer. The CDR3 runs from the conserved cysteine through the conserved F or W.

j_call	v_call	cdr3_aa
TRBJ2-3	TRBV6-1	CASSDRRMTDTQYF
TRBJ1-5	TRBV7-2	CASSLTGGNNQPQHF
TRBJ1-1	TRBV12-5	CASGPDSPNTEAFF
TRBJ2-7	TRBV5-6	CASSLATANPSYEQYF
TRBJ2-2	TRBV24-1	CATSDPSSGGELFF
TRBJ2-5	TRBV7-2	CASSLSYLSRGRVLETQYF
TRBJ1-1	TRBV5-4	CASSLQGRTEAFF
TRBJ2-1	TRBV28	CASSKSGSYNEQFF
TRBJ2-4	TRBV3-1/TRBV3-2	CASSQADRRDIQYF
TRBJ2-3	TRBV5-8	CASSSGQGAEDTQYF
TRBJ1-1	TRBV5-1	CASSYDRVGTEAFF
TRBJ1-1	TRBV6-5	CASSYGTGGANTEAFF
TRBJ1-6	TRBV30	CAWRDTSSYNSPLHF
TRBJ2-7	TRBV4-2	CASSQDLLAEEQYF
TRBJ1-6	TRBV18	CASSPLTGLNSPLHF
TRBJ1-3	TRBV20-1	CSARGGTGIDF
TRBJ1-5	TRBV27	CASSLEGADQPQHF
TRBJ2-5	TRBV15	CATSRDGGKRSETQYF
TRBJ1-4	TRBV5-1	CASSLAGTGGNEKLFF
TRBJ1-2	TRBV28	CASSRTGDVDGYTF
TRBJ2-2	TRBV5-6	CASSFDTNTGELFF
TRBJ2-3	TRBV10-1	CASSGRVGDTQYF
TRBJ1-5	TRBV4-2	CASSPRARAQEDNQPQHF
TRBJ2-5	TRBV7-8	CASSYETQYF
TRBJ1-2	TRBV7-9	CASSLLGPARVNYGYTF
TRBJ2-7	TRBV18	CASSATSGSYEQYF
TRBJ1-1	TRBV4-2	CASSTREGEDTEAFF
TRBJ2-7	TRBV28	CASSFQGAYEQYF
TRBJ1-1	TRBV30	CAWSFERASAFF
TRBJ2-3	TRBV6-5	CASSYSSSADTDTQYF
TRBJ2-7	TRBV2	CASRDRLGRQYF
TRBJ2-5	TRBV12-3/TRBV12-4	CASSWAQETQYF
TRBJ1-1	TRBV5-4	CASSSGRYTEAFF
TRBJ1-1	TRBV6-4	CASSLDRGTEAFF
TRBJ2-6	TRBV4-1	CASSHGAGSGANVLTF
TRBJ1-2	TRBV7-9	CASSLGPGSYTF
TRBJ1-2	TRBV21-1	CASSKDDRGLLGNYGYTF
TRBJ1-1	TRBV30	CAWSPTPQGSTEAFF
TRBJ2-7	TRBV24-1	CATPTPGQGPAEQYF
TRBJ2-3	TRBV28	CASRHDGLEQDTQYF
TRBJ2-2	TRBV11-2	CASSLEGMPTTGELFF
TRBJ1-1	TRBV18	CASTRDSNTEAFF